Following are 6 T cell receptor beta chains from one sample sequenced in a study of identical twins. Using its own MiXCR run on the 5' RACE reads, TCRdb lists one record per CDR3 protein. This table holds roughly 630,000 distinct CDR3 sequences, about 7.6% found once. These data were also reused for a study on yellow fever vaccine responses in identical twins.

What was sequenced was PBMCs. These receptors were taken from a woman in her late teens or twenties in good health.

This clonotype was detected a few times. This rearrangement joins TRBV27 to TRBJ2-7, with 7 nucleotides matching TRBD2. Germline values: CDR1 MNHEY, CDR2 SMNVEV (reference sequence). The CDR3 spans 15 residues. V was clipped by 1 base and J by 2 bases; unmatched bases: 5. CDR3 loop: CASSLWAGTTYEQYF. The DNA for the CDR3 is TGTGCCAGCAGTTTATGGGCGGGGACTACCTACGAGCAGTACTTC.

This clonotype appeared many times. CDR3 in amino acids: CASSFGDVNTEAFF. The DNA for the CDR3 is TGTGCCAGCAGTTTTGGGGACGTCAACACTGAAGCTTTCTTT. The chain recombines TRBV28 with TRBJ1-1, with D possibly being TRBD1 (5 bases). The length of the CDR3 is 14 residues. V was shortened by 3 bases and J by 2 bases, with 10 bases between the two germline ends. CDR1 MDHEN and CDR2 SYDVKM come from the germline V gene.

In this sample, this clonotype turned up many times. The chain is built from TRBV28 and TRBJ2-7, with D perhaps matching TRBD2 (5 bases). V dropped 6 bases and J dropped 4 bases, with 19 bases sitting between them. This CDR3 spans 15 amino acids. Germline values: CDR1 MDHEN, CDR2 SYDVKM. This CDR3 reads CASSPRVDGEYEQYV. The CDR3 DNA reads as TGTGCCAGCAGCCCTAGGGTGGACGGGGAATACGAGCAGTACGTC.

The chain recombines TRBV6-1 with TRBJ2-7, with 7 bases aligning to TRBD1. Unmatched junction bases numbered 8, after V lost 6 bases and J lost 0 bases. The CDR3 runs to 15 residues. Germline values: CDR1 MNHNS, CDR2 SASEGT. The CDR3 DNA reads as TGTGCCAGCAGCCTCCCCGGACAGGCCTCCTACGAGCAGTACGTC. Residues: CASSLPGQASYEQYV.

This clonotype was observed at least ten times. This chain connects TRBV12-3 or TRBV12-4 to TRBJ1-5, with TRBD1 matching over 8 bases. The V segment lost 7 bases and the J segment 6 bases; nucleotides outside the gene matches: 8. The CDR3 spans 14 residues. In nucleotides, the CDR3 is TGTGCCAGCAAAGGACAGGGAGTCCTTCAGCCCCAGCATTTT. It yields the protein CASKGQGVLQPQHF.

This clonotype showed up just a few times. The CDR3 is CSAASPARGGNTEAFF. CDR3 DNA sequence: TGCAGTGCTGCCAGCCCGGCGAGGGGCGGGAACACTGAAGCTTTCTTT. The chain links TRBV20-1 to TRBJ1-1; possible D gene TRBD1, 5 bases. The CDR3 has 16 residues. Germline loops: CDR1 DFQATT, CDR2 SNEGSKA (reference sequence). Trimming stripped 5 bases from V and 1 base from J, with 20 bases between.